This is a list of T cell receptor beta chains from one sample in a study of T cells in Graves' hyperthyroidism and ophthalmopathy. MiXCR was run by TCRdb on the multiplex PCR reads, yielding one entry per CDR3 protein. The sample holds 600,000 or so distinct CDR3 sequences, about 17% seen once. Sequencing used blood. The origin of the receptors is a woman between 25 and 40 years old with Graves' hyperthyroidism. Each CDR3 is given with its conserved first and last residue. Fields, in order: V gene, CDR3 protein.

v_call: TRBV6-9
cdr3_aa: CASSYESYEQYF

v_call: TRBV6-1
cdr3_aa: CASSDRGGKNQPQHF

v_call: TRBV18
cdr3_aa: CASSPNSGSGDTQYF

v_call: TRBV3-1
cdr3_aa: CASSQAVSDEQYF

v_call: TRBV24-1
cdr3_aa: CATSDSGTSGKFSYEQYF

v_call: TRBV7-3
cdr3_aa: CASRRTSGNTGELFF

v_call: TRBV11-2
cdr3_aa: CAIKVGGTDTQYF

v_call: TRBV7-3
cdr3_aa: CASSQTPSYGYTF

v_call: TRBV27
cdr3_aa: CASSGRPWGIEKLFF

v_call: TRBV20-1
cdr3_aa: CSARAPANQPQHF

v_call: TRBV12-3/TRBV12-4
cdr3_aa: CASSRRGLAGAEQYF

v_call: TRBV10-3
cdr3_aa: CAIMPGTGAGDEQFF

v_call: TRBV28
cdr3_aa: CASSLSLADTQYF

v_call: TRBV4-1
cdr3_aa: CASSQDSGTGNGYTF

v_call: TRBV28
cdr3_aa: CASSTIGGLMNTEAFF

v_call: TRBV7-2
cdr3_aa: CASSTGGPDTQYF

v_call: TRBV12-3/TRBV12-4
cdr3_aa: CASSAGTGYGANVLTF

v_call: TRBV18
cdr3_aa: CASSPGSGRSGWFF

v_call: TRBV28
cdr3_aa: CASSLRVETPYQYNEQFF

v_call: TRBV27
cdr3_aa: CASRVSGSYEQYF